Presented here are 9 T cell receptor beta chains from one specimen sequenced in a study of long-term antiretroviral therapy in people with HIV. Version v3.0 of the immunoSEQ assay was performed at survey level. Clones were read by immunoSEQ multiplex PCR, and TCRdb kept only the in-frame ones, dropping some. The sample has about 29,000 clones; about 85% are singletons. The sequences come from unsorted PBMCs, collected 5 years before starting antiretroviral therapy. Every receptor here comes from a man between 45 and 60 years old with HIV.

The chain is built from TRBV7-2 and TRBJ2-3, with 9 positions matching TRBD2. The length of the CDR3 is 16 residues. Per the germline V gene, CDR1 is SGHTA and CDR2 is FQGNSA. The J segment lost 6 bases and the V segment lost 2 bases, leaving 9 bases of the junction unmatched. CDR3 sequence: CASSLLRGGLVDTQYF. CDR3 nucleotides: TGTGCCAGCAGCTTATTGCGGGGGGGTTTAGTGGATACGCAGTATTTT.

The genes are TRBV6-1 and TRBJ1-5; D uncertain. The CDR3 is 15 residues long. Trimming pared 6 bases from V and 1 base from J, leaving 13 bases between. Per germline, CDR1 MNHNS and CDR2 SASEGT. CDR3: CASRAVGLSNQPQHF. CDR3 sequence (DNA): TGTGCCAGCAGAGCGGTCGGGCTCAGCAATCAGCCCCAGCATTTT.

In its sample, this clone was seen once. J is TRBJ2-1 and V is TRBV4-1; 8 bases are a match to TRBD2. V shed 3 bases and J 0 bases; nucleotides not matched to a gene: 4. The CDR3 is made up of 16 amino acids. Germline CDR1 reads MGHRA; CDR2 reads YSYEKL. As DNA, the CDR3 is TGCGCCAGCAGCCACCAACGGGGGGGCTCCTACAATGAGCAGTTCTTC. It translates to CASSHQRGGSYNEQFF.

The rearrangement links TRBV7-9 to TRBJ2-6; D gene ambiguous. Trimming stripped 5 bases from V and 0 bases from J, with 5 bases between. The CDR3 contains 14 residues. Germline V gene lookup returns CDR1 SEHNR and CDR2 FQNEAQ (reference sequence). The CDR3 nucleotides are TGTGCCAGCAGCCCTGTCTCTGGGGCCAACGTCCTGACTTTC. It encodes CASSPVSGANVLTF.

J is TRBJ2-7 and V is TRBV4-3, with D perhaps TRBD2 (7 bases). The CDR3 extends over 15 amino acids. Germline V CDR1 and CDR2: LGHNA, YSLEER. V shed 1 base and J shed 0 bases, with 10 bases lying between them. Here the CDR3 DNA reads TGCGCCAGCAGCCAAGGGGCGGGGGCCTCCTACGAGCAGTACTTC. This translates into CASSQGAGASYEQYF.

The sample holds a few counts of this clone. This chain connects TRBV19 to TRBJ1-5, with TRBD1 matching over 7 bases. After removal of 3 bases from V and 1 base from J, the junction contained 6 bases not matched to a gene. CDR1 is LNHDA and CDR2 is SQIVND in the germline V gene (reference sequence). The CDR3 has 16 residues. The CDR3 sequence is CASSIPRGSSNQPQHF. The DNA for the CDR3 is TGTGCCAGTAGTATCCCCAGGGGGAGCAGCAATCAGCCCCAGCATTTT.

The chain combines TRBV5-1 with TRBJ1-2; D gene uncertain. This CDR3 region has 14 residues. Germline V gives CDR1 SGHRS, CDR2 YFSETQ. Trimming removed 2 bases from V and 6 bases from J, with 14 bases in between. The CDR3 reads CASSFASAGNGYTF. For the CDR3, the DNA is TGCGCCAGCAGCTTCGCATCTGCGGGAAATGGCTACACCTTC.

V gene TRBV18 combines with J gene TRBJ2-1; unclear D gene. The CDR3 spans 13 residues. Per the germline V gene, CDR1 is KGHSH and CDR2 is LQKENI. V shed 0 bases and J shed 6 bases, with 6 bases lying between them. CDR3 DNA sequence: TGTGCCAGCTCACCACCCGTTGTCAATGAGCAGTTCTTC. Protein product: CASSPPVVNEQFF.

This chain joins TRBV5-1 and TRBJ2-7; TRBD2 matches 8 bases. Germline CDR1 is SGHRS and CDR2 is YFSETQ. After removal of 4 bases from V and 2 bases from J, the junction contained 17 bases not matched to a gene. The CDR3 has 18 residues. The CDR3, as DNA: TGCGCCAGCAGCAGGGTAGCTAGCGGGTACGAAACCACCTACGAGCAGTACTTC. Translating gives CASSRVASGYETTYEQYF.